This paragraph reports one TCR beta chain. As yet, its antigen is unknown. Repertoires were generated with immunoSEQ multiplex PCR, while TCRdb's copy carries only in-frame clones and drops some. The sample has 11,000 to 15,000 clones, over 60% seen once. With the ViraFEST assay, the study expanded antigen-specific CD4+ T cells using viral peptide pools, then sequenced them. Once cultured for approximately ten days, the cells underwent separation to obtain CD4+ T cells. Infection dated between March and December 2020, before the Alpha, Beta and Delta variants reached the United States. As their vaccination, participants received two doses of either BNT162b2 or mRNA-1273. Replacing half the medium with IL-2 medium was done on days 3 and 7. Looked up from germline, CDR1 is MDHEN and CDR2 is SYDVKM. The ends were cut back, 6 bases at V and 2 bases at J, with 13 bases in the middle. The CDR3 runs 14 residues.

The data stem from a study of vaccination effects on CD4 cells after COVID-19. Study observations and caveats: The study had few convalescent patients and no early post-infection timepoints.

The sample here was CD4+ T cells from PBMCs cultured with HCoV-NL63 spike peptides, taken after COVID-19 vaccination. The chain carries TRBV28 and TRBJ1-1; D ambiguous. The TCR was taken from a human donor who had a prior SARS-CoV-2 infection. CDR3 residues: CASRETGSNTEAFF. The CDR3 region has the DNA TGTGCCAGCAGGGAGACCGGTTCTAACACTGAAGCTTTCTTT.